This T cell receptor beta chain stems from a study of long-term antiretroviral therapy in people with HIV. Researchers report immunoSEQ v3.0 was run at survey level. Samples were sequenced targeting roughly 35,000-55,000 T-cell genomes each. Sequencing used immunoSEQ multiplex PCR; TCRdb keeps in-frame clones, though not all of them. The sample yields 13,000 to 15,000 clones, 77% seen once. Everyone in the study who had HIV was treated in the United States. Specimens held about 0.9-10 million cryopreserved PBMC prior to DNA extraction. The germline gives CDR1 LNHDA, CDR2 SQIVND (reference sequence). V lost 3 bases, J lost 7 bases, and 1 base stayed unmatched. The CDR3 has 12 amino acids. A word on this clone: The target antigen is unknown.

Study-wide results and caveats: In samples taken after ART, diversity increased but remained below transplant donor control levels.

The chain carries TRBV19 and TRBJ1-2; 8 bases agree with TRBD1. The TCR comes from a man aged 35-49 years with HIV. The source material was unsorted PBMCs, sampled 1.3 years before starting antiretroviral therapy. The CDR3 DNA reads TGTGCCAGTAGTATGGGGACAGGTGGCTACACCTTC. Its translation is CASSMGTGGYTF.